The 19 T cell receptor beta chains below come from one sample, sequenced in a study of blood T cell repertoires in COVID-19. Repertoires were generated with immunoSEQ multiplex PCR, while TCRdb's copy carries only in-frame clones and drops some. The data show 250,000 or so clones, roughly 88% seen once. Sequences were obtained from PBMCs or T cells enriched from blood (not recorded which). All receptors derive from a woman between 40 and 55 years old who had been exposed to COVID-19.

For this clone: At one boundary the junction diverges from the germline segment, which might be a read error. The chain combines TRBV5-1 with TRBJ1-4; 9 bases match TRBD1. The germline CDR1 and CDR2 sequences are SGHRS and YFSETQ. This CDR3 has 16 amino acids. The CDR3 loop is CASSLQGARTNEKLFF. The CDR3 DNA reads as TGTGCCAGCAGCCTACAGGGGGCGAGGACTAATGAAAAACTGTTTTTT.

The CDR3 region is CASSWTGKSEQFF. CDR3 DNA sequence: TGTGCCAGCAGTTGGACAGGGAAGAGTGAGCAGTTCTTC. This chain joins TRBV6-2 or TRBV6-3 and TRBJ2-1; 8 bases fit TRBD1. This CDR3 contains 13 residues. The V segment lost 4 bases and the J segment 9 bases; nucleotides outside the gene matches: 5. Germline V gene data show CDR1 as MNHEY and CDR2 as SVGEGT.

The chain has TRBV30 and TRBJ1-2; TRBD1 aligns across 10 bases. The length of the CDR3 is 15 residues. The V segment lost 4 bases and the J segment 0 bases; nucleotides outside the gene matches: 5. Per the germline V gene, CDR1 is GTSNPN and CDR2 is SVGIG (reference sequence). CDR3 nucleotides: TGTGCCTGGATGGACAGGGGGTACCCTAACTATGGCTACACCTTC. It translates to CAWMDRGYPNYGYTF.

The genes are TRBV28 and TRBJ1-1, with D perhaps TRBD1 (5 bases). The length of the CDR3 is 13 residues. Trimming took 5 bases from V and 6 from J, leaving 13 bases between them. CDR1 and CDR2 (germline): MDHEN, SYDVKM. The CDR3 region has the DNA TGTGCCAGCAGTCGACAGCTACCACCTGAAGCTTTCTTT. Translating it yields CASSRQLPPEAFF. Supplemented by reference TRBV28 and TRBJ1-1, the full variable domain reads DVKVTQSSRYLVKRTGEKVFLECVQDMDHENMFWYRQDPGLGLRLIYFSYDVKMKEKGDIPEGYSVSREKKERFSLILESASTNQTSMYLCASSRQLPPEAFFGQGTRLTVV.

The chain carries TRBV6-1 and TRBJ2-7; D possibly corresponds to TRBD1 (5 bases). V lost 3 bases to trimming and J lost 4 bases, with 19 bases between them. Germline CDR1 and CDR2: MNHNS and SASEGT. This CDR3 contains 16 residues. CDR3 sequence (DNA): TGTGCCAGCAGTGACGCCCCCGGCAGGGCGAATTACGAGCAGTACGTC. Translated: CASSDAPGRANYEQYV.

A word on this clone: Different DNA sequences within this sample yield the same CDR3. The chain employs TRBV28 and TRBJ2-7; the match to TRBD2 covers 11 bases. Germline V gene lookup returns CDR1 MDHEN and CDR2 SYDVKM. The CDR3 is made up of 14 amino acids. The ends lost 5 bases at V and 3 bases at J; junction bases unmatched: 3. The DNA of the CDR3 is TGTGCCAGCAGTCCCGGGACTAGCGGCTACGAGCAGTACTTC. Its translation: CASSPGTSGYEQYF.

The genes are TRBV25-1 and TRBJ2-2, with TRBD1 identical over 9 bases. The CDR3 spans 14 residues. CDR1 and CDR2 (germline): MGHDK, SYGVNS. V shed 6 bases, J shed 7 bases, and the junction held 6 bases outside the gene matches. The DNA for the CDR3 is TGTGCCAGCAGCTACAGGGGGCAAGGCGGGGAGCTGTTTTTT. Amino acids: CASSYRGQGGELFF.

The count of this clone is one. J is TRBJ2-1 and V is TRBV15; a weak D match, TRBD2 (6 bases). Germline CDR1 and CDR2: LNHNV and YYDKDF (reference sequence). The V gene lost 0 bases and the J gene lost 2 bases, with 11 bases spanning the gap. The CDR3 totals 16 residues. The CDR3: CATSRDHGGTYNEQFF. CDR3 in DNA: TGTGCCACCAGCAGAGATCATGGCGGGACCTACAATGAGCAGTTCTTC.

This chain uses TRBV28 with TRBJ1-2, with 9 nucleotides matching TRBD1. CDR3 length: 15 residues. The J segment lost 5 bases and the V segment lost 5 bases, leaving 9 bases of the junction unmatched. The V gene's germline CDR1 is MDHEN and CDR2 SYDVKM. As DNA, the CDR3 is TGTGCCAGCAGTGTTCCCGGGACAGGGATGTATGGCTACACCTTC. Encoded protein: CASSVPGTGMYGYTF.

This chain links TRBV19 with TRBJ2-3, with 9 bases aligning to TRBD1. Trimming cost V 2 bases and J 4 bases; bases outside gene matches: 7. The CDR3 covers 16 residues. The germline V gene has CDR1 LNHDA and CDR2 SQIVND (reference sequence). The CDR3 nucleotides read TGTGCCAGTAGTATAAGGCCGGGACAGGGAGCAGATACGCAGTATTTT. Translation gives CASSIRPGQGADTQYF.

This chain uses TRBV12-5 with TRBJ2-3; 7 nucleotides match TRBD2. The J segment lost 15 bases and the V segment lost 4 bases, leaving 13 bases of the junction unmatched. The CDR3 spans 13 residues. The germline V gene encodes CDR1 LGHNT and CDR2 FRNRAP. The DNA for the CDR3 is TGTGCTAGTGGTTCACCGGGACTACCTACGCTCTATTTT. It specifies CASGSPGLPTLYF.

The rearrangement joins TRBV19 to TRBJ2-1; 13 nucleotides align to TRBD2. Germline V lookup: CDR1 LNHDA, CDR2 SQIVND (reference sequence). The V gene end was trimmed by 7 bases and the J gene end by 7 bases; junction bases not matched to a gene: 13. The CDR3 contains 17 residues. The CDR3 DNA is TGTGCCAGTACCCCCGGATACGGGACTAGCGGGAAAAATGAGCAGTTCTTC. Amino acids: CASTPGYGTSGKNEQFF.

The rearrangement links TRBV11-2 to TRBJ1-2; TRBD1 might be the D (6 bases). CDR3 size: 13 residues. Germline assignment: CDR1 SGHAT and CDR2 FQNNGV. Trimming took 6 bases from V and 4 from J, leaving 12 bases between them. CDR3 residues: CASSLTGSYGYTF. The CDR3 DNA sequence: TGTGCCAGCAGTTTAACAGGGAGCTATGGCTACACCTTC.

The chain recombines TRBV12-3 or TRBV12-4 with TRBJ1-2; D may be TRBD1 (6 bases). Trimming took 1 base from V and 8 from J, leaving 11 bases between them. This CDR3 spans 13 amino acids. The CDR3 DNA follows: TGTGCCAGCAGTTTAGGGTACAGGGTGGGCTACACCTTC. Residues: CASSLGYRVGYTF.

The V call is TRBV28, the J call TRBJ2-7; 10 bases align to TRBD2. The CDR3 consists of 18 residues. V gave up 7 bases and J gave up 0 bases; unmatched junction bases: 15. In germline, CDR1 is MDHEN, CDR2 SYDVKM. CDR3 in amino acids: CASTTRQGSSGSSYEQYV. CDR3 sequence (DNA): TGTGCCAGCACAACCAGACAGGGGTCTAGCGGGAGCTCCTACGAGCAGTACGTC.

The DNA of the CDR3 is TGTGCCAGCAGCTTAGACCCCCCCCGGGGGGACTCTGGAAACACCATATATTTT. As protein: CASSLDPPRGDSGNTIYF. The chain is built from TRBV7-6 and TRBJ1-3; possible D gene TRBD1, 5 bases. Germline V gene data show CDR1 as SGHVS and CDR2 as FNYEAQ. This CDR3 is 18 amino acids long. Deletions cut 1 base from V and 0 bases from J, with 16 bases between.

The chain has TRBV19 and TRBJ2-1, with D possibly matching TRBD2 (5 bases). This CDR3 has 16 residues. Per the germline V gene, CDR1 is LNHDA and CDR2 is SQIVND (reference sequence). With 6 bases removed from V and 7 bases from J, the gap between germline ends came to 22 bases. The CDR3 reads CASRGTGVGQLNEQFF. For the CDR3, the DNA is TGTGCCAGTAGGGGAACCGGGGTTGGCCAATTGAATGAGCAGTTCTTC.

The chain's CDR3 is CASSSEGQVGRDPQHF. The CDR3 DNA reads TGTGCCAGCAGCTCAGAAGGACAGGTTGGAAGGGACCCCCAGCATTTT. The chain is built from TRBV5-8 and TRBJ1-5, with TRBD1 matching 7 bases. Germline V gives CDR1 SGHTS, CDR2 YDEGEE. The trim removed 3 bases at V and 10 bases at J, leaving 16 bases unmatched. This CDR3 contains 16 residues.

The chain employs TRBV4-3 and TRBJ2-3; TRBD2 is a possible D gene (5 bases). CDR3 length: 14 residues. V lost 1 base and J lost 5, with 10 bases in between. CDR1 is LGHNA and CDR2 is YSLEER in the germline V gene. The chain's CDR3 is CASSQAHGEDTQYF. The CDR3 nucleotides are TGCGCCAGCAGCCAAGCTCACGGGGAAGATACGCAGTATTTT.